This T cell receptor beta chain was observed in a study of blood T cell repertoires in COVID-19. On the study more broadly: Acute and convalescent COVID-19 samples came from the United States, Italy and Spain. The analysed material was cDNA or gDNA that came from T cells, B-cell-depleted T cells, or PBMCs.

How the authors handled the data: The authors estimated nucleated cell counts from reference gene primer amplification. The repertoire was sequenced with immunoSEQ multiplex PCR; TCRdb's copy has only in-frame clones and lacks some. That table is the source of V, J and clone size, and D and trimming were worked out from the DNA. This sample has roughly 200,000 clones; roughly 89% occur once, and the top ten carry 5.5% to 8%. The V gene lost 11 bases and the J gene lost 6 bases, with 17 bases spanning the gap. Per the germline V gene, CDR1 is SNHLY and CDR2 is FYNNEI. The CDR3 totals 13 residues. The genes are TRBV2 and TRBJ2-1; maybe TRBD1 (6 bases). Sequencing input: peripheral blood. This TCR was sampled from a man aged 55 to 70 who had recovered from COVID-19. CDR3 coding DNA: TGTGCCGGAGCACAGACAGGTTTCAATGAGCAGTTCTTC. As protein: CAGAQTGFNEQFF.